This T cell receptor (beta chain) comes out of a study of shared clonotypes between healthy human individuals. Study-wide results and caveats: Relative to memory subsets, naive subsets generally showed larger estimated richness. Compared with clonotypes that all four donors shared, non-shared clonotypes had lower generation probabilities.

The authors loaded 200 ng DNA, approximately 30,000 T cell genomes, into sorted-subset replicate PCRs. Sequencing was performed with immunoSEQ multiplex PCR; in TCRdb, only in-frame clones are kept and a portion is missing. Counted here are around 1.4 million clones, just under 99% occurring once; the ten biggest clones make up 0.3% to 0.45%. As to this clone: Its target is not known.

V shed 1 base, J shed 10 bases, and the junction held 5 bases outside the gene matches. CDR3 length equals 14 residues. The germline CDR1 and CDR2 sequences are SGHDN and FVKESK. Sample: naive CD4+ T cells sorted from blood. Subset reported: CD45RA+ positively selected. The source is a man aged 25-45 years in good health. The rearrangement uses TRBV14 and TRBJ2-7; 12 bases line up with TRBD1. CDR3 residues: CASSQARDRGQQYF. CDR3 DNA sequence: TGTGCCAGCAGCCAAGCCCGGGACAGGGGGCAACAGTACTTC.